Sequencing of this T cell receptor beta chain was carried out in a study of CD8+CD57+ T cells in acquired aplastic anemia. The V and J ends lost 8 bases and 4 bases respectively, with 18 bases between them. Looked up from germline, CDR1 is SQVTM and CDR2 is ANQGSEA. CDR3 length: 14 amino acids. Profiles of TCR beta VDJ and CDR3 were generated from a genomic DNA template. TCRdb used MiXCR to reprocess the reads, holding one entry per CDR3 protein. This table has under 250,000 distinct CDR3 sequences, 34% appearing once. This clonotype was seen a single time. The clonotype was recovered from a human donor in good health, serving as a control. Specimen: sorted CD4+, CD8+, or CD8+CD57+ T cells (not recorded which) from PBMCs. This chain joins TRBV29-1 and TRBJ2-1; the D is unclear. CDR3 sequence reads: CSYTGLAFYNEQFF. The CDR3 coding sequence is TGCAGCTACACCGGATTGGCGTTTTACAATGAGCAGTTCTTC.